Listed below are T cell receptor beta chains from one sample, sequenced in a study of cytomegalovirus exposure and HLA in healthy donors. Method: immunoSEQ multiplex PCR; TCRdb's copy keeps in-frame clones and lacks some. The data hold some 190,000 clones, with about nine tenths observed a single time. Sequencing input: PBMCs. All receptors come from a boy younger than 10 in good health and CMV-seronegative. Both conserved end residues are part of each CDR3. A D gene is named only where the DNA matches it firmly. Clone sizes are given selectively: once, few, many, or a class where the clone is expanded.

CDR3 protein	CDR3 DNA	clone size	V gene	J gene	D gene
CSVVPRCCYGYTF	TGCAGCGTTGTGCCGAGGTGCTGCTATGGCTACACCTTC	.	TRBV29-1	TRBJ1-2	.
CASSLVDRDFTGELFF	TGTGCCAGCAGCTTGGTGGACAGGGATTTTACCGGGGAGCTGTTTTTT	.	TRBV5-5	TRBJ2-2	TRBD1
CASSLPGTGSYEQYF	TGCGCCAGCAGCCTGCCCGGGACAGGCTCCTACGAGCAGTACTTC	.	TRBV5-1	TRBJ2-7	TRBD1
CASSVGDRSRKKNIQYF	TGTGCCAGCAGCGTAGGGGACAGGTCGCGGAAAAAAAACATTCAGTACTTC	.	TRBV9	TRBJ2-4	TRBD1
CASSVGGDDEKLFF	TGTGCCAGCAGCGTAGGGGGGGACGATGAAAAACTGTTTTTT	.	TRBV9	TRBJ1-4	.
CAIKYQGGDSPLHF	TGTGCCATCAAATATCAGGGGGGCGATTCACCCCTCCACTTT	once	TRBV10-3	TRBJ1-6	TRBD1
CASSLNSGGLSYEQYF	TGTGCCAGCAGTTTGAATTCGGGGGGCCTCTCCTACGAGCAGTACTTC	.	TRBV27	TRBJ2-7	.
CASSLLTDSYEQYF	TGTGCCAGCAGTTTATTGACAGATTCCTACGAGCAGTACTTC	.	TRBV27	TRBJ2-7	.
CASLWAGGPSGELFF	TGTGCCAGCTTATGGGCGGGGGGGCCGTCCGGGGAGCTGTTTTTT	.	TRBV28	TRBJ2-2	TRBD2
CASSLDYADTQYF	TGTGCCAGCAGCTTAGATTATGCAGATACGCAGTATTTT	.	TRBV7-2	TRBJ2-3	.
CASSSEPGQGMKADTQYF	TGTGCCAGTAGTTCAGAGCCGGGACAGGGAATGAAGGCAGATACGCAGTATTTT	.	TRBV19	TRBJ2-3	TRBD1
CASRETGTSGGYEQYF	TGCGCCAGCCGAGAGACCGGGACTAGCGGGGGCTACGAGCAGTACTTC	.	TRBV5-1	TRBJ2-7	TRBD2
CSVNRDRGTEAFF	TGCAGCGTAAACCGGGACAGGGGGACTGAAGCTTTCTTT	.	TRBV29-1	TRBJ1-1	TRBD1
CASSHLGAGDSYEQYF	TGTGCCAGCAGCCACCTCGGAGCGGGAGATTCCTACGAGCAGTACTTC	.	TRBV4-2	TRBJ2-7	TRBD2
CASSVTGQVGNTIYF	TGTGCCAGCAGCGTAACAGGGCAAGTCGGAAACACCATATATTTT	.	TRBV9	TRBJ1-3	.
CASSISGGALNEQFF	TGTGCCAGCAGCATTAGCGGGGGGGCCCTGAATGAGCAGTTCTTC	.	TRBV7-3	TRBJ2-1	TRBD2
CATRTGGFGYTF	TGTGCCACCCGGACAGGGGGCTTTGGCTACACCTTC	.	TRBV19	TRBJ1-2	TRBD1
CASGTGGNQPQHF	TGTGCCAGCGGAACCGGGGGGAATCAGCCCCAGCATTTT	.	TRBV2	TRBJ1-5	.
CASSVGGDLNTEAFF	TGTGCCAGCAGCGTAGGAGGAGATTTAAACACTGAAGCTTTCTTT	few	TRBV9	TRBJ1-1	.
CASAGTVVYNSPLHF	TGTGCCAGCGCGGGGACAGTAGTCTATAATTCACCCCTCCACTTT	.	TRBV28	TRBJ1-6	TRBD1
CASSGRQGSSSYEQYF	TGTGCCAGCAGCGGTAGACAGGGGAGTTCGTCCTACGAGCAGTACTTC	.	TRBV7-9	TRBJ2-7	TRBD1
CASSGRDTGYGYTF	TGTGCCAGCAGCGGACGGGACACGGGGTATGGCTACACCTTC	.	TRBV9	TRBJ1-2	.
CASSLPDWSDTQYF	TGTGCCAGCAGCTTACCCGACTGGTCAGATACGCAGTATTTT	few	TRBV7-2	TRBJ2-3	.
CASSWGAGGPYNEQFF	TGTGCCAGCAGTTGGGGGGCGGGAGGGCCTTACAATGAGCAGTTCTTC	.	TRBV27	TRBJ2-1	TRBD2
CASSLGQGSGEQYF	TGTGCCAGCAGCCTGGGACAGGGGTCGGGCGAGCAGTACTTC	.	TRBV7-9	TRBJ2-7	TRBD1
CASSSMGQLREQYF	TGTGCCAGCAGTTCGATGGGACAATTGCGGGAGCAGTACTTC	.	TRBV6-6	TRBJ2-7	.
CSSSLSAGGITDTQYF	TGTTCCAGCAGCTTATCAGCGGGAGGGATCACAGATACGCAGTATTTT	once	TRBV7-9	TRBJ2-3	TRBD2
CASSFAAMNTEAFF	TGTGCCAGCAGTTTTGCGGCAATGAACACTGAAGCTTTCTTT	.	TRBV27	TRBJ1-1	.